This entry concerns a single T cell receptor (beta chain). The antigen it binds to is not known. No per-base quality is available; no much larger clone lies one base away. Library method: the immunoSEQ multiplex PCR assay. The hsTCRB Kit was used according to the manufacturer's protocol to amplify rearranged TCR beta chain sequences. An Illumina MiSeq was used to sequence the TCRB libraries. Concerning the study's data processing: Demultiplexing, trimming and gene mapping were performed with the kit vendor's proprietary platform. Held by TCRdb, this immuneACCESS table contains in-frame sequences only and omits some clones. Under half of the omission traces to an unresolved V gene where checked; the cause of the rest is unknown. The DNA was the basis for D and trimming; V, J and clone size are from that table. In this sample the table shows approximately 100,000 clones, 85% to 90% of which occur a single time. Roughly 0.61% of the sample goes to the ten largest clones.

V is pared back by 3 bases and J by 2 bases, with 5 bases lying between the germline termini. Counted from cysteine to phenylalanine, this CDR3 has 11 amino acids. The read is trimmed to its CDR3 DNA, 33 bases read in frame from base 1. From a lookup of the germline V gene (reference sequence), CDR1 and CDR2 are GTSNPN and SVGIG. This sample is drawn from a study of a mutant IDH1 vaccine in newly diagnosed glioma (dated by TCRdb to the early 2020s). A note on the overall study: Of the 25 to 40 patients who were treated, around 62% were male and approximately 40% were female, and the mean age was around 41 years. Longitudinal TCRB deep sequencing was performed for some 25 treated patients wherever samples were available for exploratory analyses. Prior to enrollment, patients had been given standard therapy consisting of radiotherapy alone, temozolomide alone, or radiochemotherapy with temozolomide, with the combination given to most patients. Peripheral blood samples were drawn at six visits, namely V03 (baseline), V05, V07, V10, V12 and V13.

What the authors observed across the whole study: It was noted by the authors that analyses of patient blood samples could not be reproduced owing to sample limitations. Changes in the top peripheral T cell clonotypes picked up by TCRB sequencing did not appear to be linked to pseudoprogression. PBMC samples for TCRB deep sequencing were selected based on availability. Vaccine-induced immune responses across multiple MHC alleles were detected in about 93% of patients.

The time point tag for this specimen amounts to: baseline, week 1 (first vaccination visit). In the paper's terms, the treatment or condition label means: pre-vaccination baseline after standard-of-care therapy. All donors had newly diagnosed IDH1-mutant astrocytomas of WHO grade 3 or 4 that showed loss of nuclear ATRX. The samples were drawn from NOA16, a multicentre, single-arm, open-label phase I trial in Germany that tested a mutant IDH1 peptide vaccine in humans for the first time. Visit V03 blood draws served as the baseline sample for immunogenicity testing. Genomic DNA for TCRB sequencing was extracted from EDTA blood using the DNeasy Blood and Tissue Kit.

The rearranged chain carries TRBV30 and TRBJ2-7; no D gene is confidently identified. This receptor was identified in a woman in her forties or fifties with glioma. This sample comprised PBMCs, obtained from a glioma patient treated with radiotherapy, temozolomide or both. The CDR3: CAWRRTYEQYF. The DNA is as follows: TGTGCCTGGAGGCGGACCTACGAGCAGTACTTC.